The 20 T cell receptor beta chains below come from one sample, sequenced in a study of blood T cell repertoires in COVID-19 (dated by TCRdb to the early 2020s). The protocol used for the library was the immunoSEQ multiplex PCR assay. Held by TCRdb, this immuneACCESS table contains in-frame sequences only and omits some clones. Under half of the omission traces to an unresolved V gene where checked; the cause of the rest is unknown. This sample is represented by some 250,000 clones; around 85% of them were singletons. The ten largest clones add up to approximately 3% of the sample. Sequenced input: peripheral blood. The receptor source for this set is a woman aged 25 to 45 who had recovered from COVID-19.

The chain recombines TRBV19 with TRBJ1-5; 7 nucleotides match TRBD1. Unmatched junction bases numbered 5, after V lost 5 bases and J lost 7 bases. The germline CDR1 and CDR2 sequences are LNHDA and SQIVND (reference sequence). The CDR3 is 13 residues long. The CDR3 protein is CASSRTGGQPQHF. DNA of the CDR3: TGTGCCAGTAGTCGGACAGGAGGCCAGCCCCAGCATTTT.

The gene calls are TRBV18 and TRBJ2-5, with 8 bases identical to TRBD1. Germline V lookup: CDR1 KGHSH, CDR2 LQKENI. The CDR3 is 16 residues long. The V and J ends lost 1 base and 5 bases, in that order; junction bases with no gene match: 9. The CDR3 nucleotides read TGTGCCAGCTCACCACTCAACACAGGGGGTTACGAGACCCAGTACTTC. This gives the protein CASSPLNTGGYETQYF.

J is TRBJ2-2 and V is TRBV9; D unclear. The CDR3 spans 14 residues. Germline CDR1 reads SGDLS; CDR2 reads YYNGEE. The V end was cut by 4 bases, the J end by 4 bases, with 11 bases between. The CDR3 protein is CASSPSSSTGELFF. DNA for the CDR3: TGTGCCAGCAGCCCAAGTAGTAGCACCGGGGAGCTGTTTTTT. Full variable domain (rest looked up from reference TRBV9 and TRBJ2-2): DSGVTQTPKHLITATGQRVTLRCSPRSGDLSVYWYQQSLDQGLQFLIQYYNGEERAKGNILERFSAQQFPDLHSELNLSSLELGDSALYFCASSPSSSTGELFFGEGSRLTVL.

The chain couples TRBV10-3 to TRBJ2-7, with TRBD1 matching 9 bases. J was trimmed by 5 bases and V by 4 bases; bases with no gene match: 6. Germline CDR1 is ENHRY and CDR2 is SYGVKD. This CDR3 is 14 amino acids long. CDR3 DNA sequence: TGTGCCATCAGTGCGAACGACAGGGGGGACGAGCAGTACTTC. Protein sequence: CAISANDRGDEQYF.

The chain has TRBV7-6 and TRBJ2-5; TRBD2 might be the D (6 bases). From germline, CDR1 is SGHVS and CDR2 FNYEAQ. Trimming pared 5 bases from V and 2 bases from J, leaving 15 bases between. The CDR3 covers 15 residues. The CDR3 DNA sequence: TGTGCCAGCAGCCCTGTGGCGGGGAGACAAGAGACCCAGTACTTC. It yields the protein CASSPVAGRQETQYF. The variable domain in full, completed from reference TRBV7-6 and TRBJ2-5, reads GAGVSQSPRYKVTKRGQDVALRCDPISGHVSLYWYRQALGQGPEFLTYFNYEAQQDKSGLPNDRFSAERPEGSISTLTIQRTEQRDSAMYRCASSPVAGRQETQYFGPGTRLLVL.

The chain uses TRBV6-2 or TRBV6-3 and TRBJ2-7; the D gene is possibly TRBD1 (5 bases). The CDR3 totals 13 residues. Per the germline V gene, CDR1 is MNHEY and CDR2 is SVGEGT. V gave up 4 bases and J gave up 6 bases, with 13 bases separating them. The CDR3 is CASSSKGFGEQYF. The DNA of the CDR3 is TGTGCCAGCAGTTCGAAGGGGTTTGGCGAGCAGTACTTC.

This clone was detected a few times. The CDR3 sequence: CASTGGREQFF. DNA of the CDR3: TGTGCCAGTACGGGGGGCCGGGAGCAGTTCTTC. The chain couples TRBV3-1 (or the pseudogene TRBV3-2) to TRBJ2-1; the D gene is possibly TRBD2 (7 bases). With 9 bases removed from V and 10 bases from J, the gap between germline ends came to 13 bases. Germline V gene data show CDR1 as LGHDT and CDR2 as YNNKEL (reference sequence). The CDR3 is 11 amino acids.

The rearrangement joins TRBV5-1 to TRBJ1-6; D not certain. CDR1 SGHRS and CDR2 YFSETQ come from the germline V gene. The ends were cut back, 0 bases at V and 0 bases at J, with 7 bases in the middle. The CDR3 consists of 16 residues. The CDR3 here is CASSLAASSYNSPLHF. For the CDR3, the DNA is TGCGCCAGCAGCTTGGCCGCGAGCTCCTATAATTCACCCCTCCACTTT.

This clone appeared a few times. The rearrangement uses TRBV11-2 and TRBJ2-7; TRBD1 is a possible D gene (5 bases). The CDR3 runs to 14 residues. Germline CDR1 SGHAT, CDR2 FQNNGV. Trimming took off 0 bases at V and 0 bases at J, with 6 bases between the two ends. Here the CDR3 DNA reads TGTGCCAGCAGCTTAGATCAGGGCTCCTACGAGCAGTACTTC. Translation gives CASSLDQGSYEQYF.

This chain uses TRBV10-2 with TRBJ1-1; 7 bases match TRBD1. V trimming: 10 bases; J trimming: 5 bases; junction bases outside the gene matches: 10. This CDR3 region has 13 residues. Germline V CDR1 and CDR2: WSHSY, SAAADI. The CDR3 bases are TGCGCCACCACGGCAGGGGGTGGGACTGAAGCTTTCTTT. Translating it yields CATTAGGGTEAFF.

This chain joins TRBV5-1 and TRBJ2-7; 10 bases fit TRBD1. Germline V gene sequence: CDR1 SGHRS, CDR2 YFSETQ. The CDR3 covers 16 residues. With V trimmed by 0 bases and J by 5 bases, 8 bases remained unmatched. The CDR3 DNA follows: TGCGCCAGCAGCTTGGGTCGACAGGGGGCGTTGGACGAGCAGTACTTC. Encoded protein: CASSLGRQGALDEQYF.

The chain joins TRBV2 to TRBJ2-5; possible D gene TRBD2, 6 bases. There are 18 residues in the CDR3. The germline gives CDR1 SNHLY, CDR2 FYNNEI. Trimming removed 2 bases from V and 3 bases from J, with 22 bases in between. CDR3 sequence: CASSEYLARTIGEETQYF. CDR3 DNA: TGTGCCAGCAGTGAATATTTGGCGAGGACTATTGGGGAAGAGACCCAGTACTTC.

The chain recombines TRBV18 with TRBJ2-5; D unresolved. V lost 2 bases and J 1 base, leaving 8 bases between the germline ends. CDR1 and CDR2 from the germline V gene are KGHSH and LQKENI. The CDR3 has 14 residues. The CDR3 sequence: CASSPGFSQETQYF. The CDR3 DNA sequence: TGTGCCAGCTCACCAGGCTTCAGCCAAGAGACCCAGTACTTC.

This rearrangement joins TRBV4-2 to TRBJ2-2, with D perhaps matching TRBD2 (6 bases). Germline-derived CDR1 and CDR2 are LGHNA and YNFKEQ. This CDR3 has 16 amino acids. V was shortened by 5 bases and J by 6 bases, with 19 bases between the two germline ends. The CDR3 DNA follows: TGTGCCAGCAGCTTAGATCTCGGGAGAGGGTCCGGGGAGCTGTTTTTT. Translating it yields CASSLDLGRGSGELFF.

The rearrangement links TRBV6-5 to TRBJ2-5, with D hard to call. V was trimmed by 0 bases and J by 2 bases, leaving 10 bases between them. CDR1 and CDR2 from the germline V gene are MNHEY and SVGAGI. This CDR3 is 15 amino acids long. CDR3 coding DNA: TGTGCCAGCAGTTACTCGATGCAGGTACAAGAGACCCAGTACTTC. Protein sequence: CASSYSMQVQETQYF.

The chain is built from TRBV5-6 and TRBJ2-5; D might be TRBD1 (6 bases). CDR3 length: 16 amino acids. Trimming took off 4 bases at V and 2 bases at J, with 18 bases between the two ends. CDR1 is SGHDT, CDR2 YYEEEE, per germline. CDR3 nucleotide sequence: TGTGCCAGCAGCCTGGACAGAGTGTCACATCAAGAGACCCAGTACTTC. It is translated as CASSLDRVSHQETQYF.

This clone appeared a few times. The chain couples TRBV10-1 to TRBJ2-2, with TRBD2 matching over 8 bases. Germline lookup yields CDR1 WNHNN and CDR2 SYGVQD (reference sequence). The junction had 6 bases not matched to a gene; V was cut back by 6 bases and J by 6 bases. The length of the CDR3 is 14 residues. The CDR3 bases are TGCGCCAGCAGCCAAGCGGGAGAGGCCGGGGAGCTGTTTTTT. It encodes CASSQAGEAGELFF.

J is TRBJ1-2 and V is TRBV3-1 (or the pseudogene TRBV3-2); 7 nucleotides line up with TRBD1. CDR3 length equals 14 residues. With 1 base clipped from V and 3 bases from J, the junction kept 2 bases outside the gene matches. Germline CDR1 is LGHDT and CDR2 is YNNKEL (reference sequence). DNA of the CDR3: TGTGCCAGCAGCCAAGTGGACAGGTACTATGGCTACACCTTC. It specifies CASSQVDRYYGYTF.

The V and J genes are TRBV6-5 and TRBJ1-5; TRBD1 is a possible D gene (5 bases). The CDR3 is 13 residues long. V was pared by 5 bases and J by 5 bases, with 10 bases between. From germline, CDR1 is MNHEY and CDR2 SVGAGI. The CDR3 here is CASSTAGHQPQHF. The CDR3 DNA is TGTGCCAGCAGTACGGCAGGGCATCAGCCCCAGCATTTT.

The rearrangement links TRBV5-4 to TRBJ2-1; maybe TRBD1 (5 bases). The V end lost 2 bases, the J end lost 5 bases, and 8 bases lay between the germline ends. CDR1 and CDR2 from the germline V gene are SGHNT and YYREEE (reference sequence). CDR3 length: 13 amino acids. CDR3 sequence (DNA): TGTGCCAGCAGCTTTCCAGGGAACAATGAGCAGTTCTTC. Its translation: CASSFPGNNEQFF.